The clone carrying this T cell receptor (beta chain) was detected only a few times. This entry is derived from a study of chronic HIV infection and antiretroviral therapy. From the 5' RACE reads, TCRdb called clonotypes with MiXCR, one entry per CDR3 protein. The repertoire holds some 37,000 distinct CDR3 sequences, with roughly 7.6% as singletons. V lost 6 bases and J 7 bases, leaving 14 bases between the germline ends. This CDR3 region has 13 residues. Germline CDR1 MNHEY, CDR2 SVGEGT. The chain carries TRBV6-2 or TRBV6-3 and TRBJ2-3; D is unresolved. Sequences were obtained from peripheral blood. The sequence was obtained from an adult who had HIV and had not received antiretroviral therapy, or was an uninfected healthy control (not recorded which). The CDR3 loop is CASRETLVNTQYF. For the CDR3, the DNA is TGTGCCAGCAGAGAAACCCTAGTAAATACGCAGTATTTT.